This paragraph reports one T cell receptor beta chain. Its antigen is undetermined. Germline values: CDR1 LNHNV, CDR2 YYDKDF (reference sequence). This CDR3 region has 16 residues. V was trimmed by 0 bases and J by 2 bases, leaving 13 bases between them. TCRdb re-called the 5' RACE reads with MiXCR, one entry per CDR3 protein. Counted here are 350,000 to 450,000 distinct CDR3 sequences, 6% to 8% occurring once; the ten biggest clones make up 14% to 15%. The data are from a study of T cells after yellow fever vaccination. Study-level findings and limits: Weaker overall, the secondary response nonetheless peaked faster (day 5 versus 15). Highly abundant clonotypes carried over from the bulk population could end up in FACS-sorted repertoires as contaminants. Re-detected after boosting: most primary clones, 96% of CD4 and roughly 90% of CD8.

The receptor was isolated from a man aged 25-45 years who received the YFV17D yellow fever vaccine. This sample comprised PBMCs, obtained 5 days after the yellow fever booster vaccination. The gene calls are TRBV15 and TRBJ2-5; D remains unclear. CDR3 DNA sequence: TGTGCCACCAGCAGAGACCGAGGAGCGACTCAAGAGACCCAGTACTTC. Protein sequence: CATSRDRGATQETQYF.